Sequencing of this T cell receptor (beta chain) was carried out in a study of T cells in Graves' hyperthyroidism and ophthalmopathy. Study results and limitations: Blood shared most expanded thyroid clonotypes above 0.001. With a median lead of 6.5 months before onset, the model predicted ophthalmopathy.

Template material for amplifying TCR beta CDR3 regions consisted of RNA transcripts. Using the HTBI primer set, a first-round RT-PCR was run on the TCR CDR3. One entry per CDR3 protein results from TCRdb running MiXCR on the multiplex PCR reads. The top ten clones hold 25% to 30% of a sample with some 490,000 distinct CDR3 sequences, more than 15% of them seen once. Patients were excluded because of uncontrolled infection, other autoimmune disease, pregnancy or lactation. The sample holds a few counts of this clonotype. The antigen is not known. The junction departs from germline at one end; a sequencing error may be responsible. This CDR3 has 13 residues. CDR1 and CDR2 from the germline V gene are MDHEN and SYDVKM.

This chain links TRBV28 with TRBJ2-1, with 12 bases lining up with TRBD2. The receptor was isolated from a woman aged 25 to 39 with Graves' ophthalmopathy. The material sequenced was blood. The chain's CDR3 is CASSFPTSGSWVF. Here the CDR3 DNA reads TGTGCCAGCAGTTTCCCGACTAGCGGGAGTTGGGTCTTC.